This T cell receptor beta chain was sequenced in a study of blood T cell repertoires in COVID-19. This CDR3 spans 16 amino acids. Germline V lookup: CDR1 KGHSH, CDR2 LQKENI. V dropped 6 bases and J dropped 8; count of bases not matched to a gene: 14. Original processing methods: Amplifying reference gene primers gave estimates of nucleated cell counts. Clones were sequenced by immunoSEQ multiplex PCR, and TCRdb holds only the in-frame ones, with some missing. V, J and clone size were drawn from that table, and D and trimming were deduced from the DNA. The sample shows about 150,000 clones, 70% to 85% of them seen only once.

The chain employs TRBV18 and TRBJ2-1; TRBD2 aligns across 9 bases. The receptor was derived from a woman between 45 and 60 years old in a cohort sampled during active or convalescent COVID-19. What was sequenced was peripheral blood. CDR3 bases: TGTGCCAGCTCCCAGCTCGGGCGGGGGGGCCGTGATGAGCAGTTCTTC. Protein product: CASSQLGRGGRDEQFF. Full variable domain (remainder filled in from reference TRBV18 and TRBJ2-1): NAGVMQNPRHLVRRRGQEARLRCSPMKGHSHVYWYRQLPEEGLKFMVYLQKENIIDESGMPKERFSAEFPKEGPSILRIQQVVRGDSAAYFCASSQLGRGGRDEQFFGPGTRLTVL.